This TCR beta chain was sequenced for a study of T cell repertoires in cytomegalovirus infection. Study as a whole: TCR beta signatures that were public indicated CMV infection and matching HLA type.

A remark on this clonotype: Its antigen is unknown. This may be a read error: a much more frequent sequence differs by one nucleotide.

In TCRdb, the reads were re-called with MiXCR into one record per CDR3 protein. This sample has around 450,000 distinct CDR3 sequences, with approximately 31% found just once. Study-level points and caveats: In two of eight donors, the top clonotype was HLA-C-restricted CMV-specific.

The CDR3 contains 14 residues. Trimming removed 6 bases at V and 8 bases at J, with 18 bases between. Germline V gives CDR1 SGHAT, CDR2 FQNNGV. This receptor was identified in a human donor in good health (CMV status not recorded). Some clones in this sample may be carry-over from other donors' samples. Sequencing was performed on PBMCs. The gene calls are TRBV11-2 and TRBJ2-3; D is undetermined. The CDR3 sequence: CASRLPRPERTQYF. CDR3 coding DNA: TGTGCCAGCAGATTACCTCGACCCGAGCGTACGCAGTATTTT.